This TCR beta chain was captured by sequencing in a study of cytomegalovirus exposure and HLA in healthy donors. Study results and caveats: The authors listed around 150 TCR beta chains as cytomegalovirus-associated.

PCR amplification relied on 60 Vbeta primers (plus 13 Jbeta primers). TCRdb's table, derived via immunoSEQ multiplex PCR, lists solely in-frame clones and lacks some. Here the sample spans about 90,000 clones, around 80% being singletons. This clone came up once. Its antigen is not identified. Germline V gene sequence: CDR1 GTSNPN, CDR2 SVGIG (reference sequence). The CDR3 consists of 14 residues. Trimming removed 2 bases at V and 0 bases at J, with 7 bases between. This TCR came from a man aged 30 to 45 in good health and CMV-seronegative. The chain couples TRBV30 to TRBJ2-2, with D perhaps TRBD1 (5 bases). The material sequenced was PBMCs. CDR3 sequence: CAWSNRSNTGELFF. The CDR3 DNA follows: TGTGCCTGGAGTAACAGGTCGAACACCGGGGAGCTGTTTTTT.